The source of this TCR beta chain is a study of OX40 agonist ivuxolimab in advanced cancers. At the level of the study: With ivuxolimab, an agonistic anti-OX40 (CD134) antibody, patients were treated. A male proportion of over 75% was recorded, with mean age 60 years and range about 20 to 90. The dose-escalation cohort had hepatocellular carcinoma, melanoma, renal cell or head and neck cancer. Study-wide results and limits: There were also nonresponders showing low normalized T-cell clonal expansion.

Germline values: CDR1 GTSNPN, CDR2 SVGIG (reference sequence). Trimming left V 7 bases short and J 4 bases short, with 16 bases between. The CDR3 extends over 13 amino acids. Worth noting for this clone: Its antigen is undetermined.

TCRdb's table, derived via immunoSEQ multiplex PCR, lists solely in-frame clones and lacks some. Of some 97,000 clones listed, about 90% were seen once; the top ten hold around 0.16%. The TCR sequence derives from an adult with an advanced solid tumor such as melanoma, head and neck, liver or kidney cancer. Source: CD4+ or CD8+ T cells sorted from blood, taken in a trial of the OX40 agonist ivuxolimab. The chain is built from TRBV30 and TRBJ1-2; D call uncertain. CDR3 sequence (DNA): TGTGCCTTGGAGGGCCAGCCTCGCTATGGCTACACCTTC. Its translation: CALEGQPRYGYTF.